Listed below are T cell receptor beta chains from one sample, sequenced in a study of identical twins. From the 5' RACE reads, TCRdb called clonotypes with MiXCR, one entry per CDR3 protein. The data hold a few hundred thousand distinct CDR3 sequences, with roughly 13% observed a single time. This same sample was also part of a study on yellow fever vaccine responses in identical twins.

The sequencing sample was made of memory (CD45RO+) T cells sorted from blood. These receptors all come from a woman between 18 and 30 years old in good health. The CDR3 runs from the conserved cysteine through the conserved F or W. Each record gives: CDR3 length, J gene, D gene, clone size, V gene, CDR3 DNA, CDR3 protein. The D gene is left open where the match is weak. Expanded clones are given a class, and other clones once, few, many or no size at all.

len: 13; j_gene: TRBJ2-1; d_gene: .; abundance: few; v_gene: TRBV29-1; CDR3nt: TGCAGCGCAAGGGAGTCCACTTACATTGAGCAGTTCTTC; CDR3aa: CSARESTYIEQFF
len: 13; j_gene: TRBJ2-7; d_gene: TRBD1; abundance: .; v_gene: TRBV12-3/TRBV12-4; CDR3nt: TGTGCCAGCAGTTCAACAGGGGGCGCGGGGCAGTACTTC; CDR3aa: CASSSTGGAGQYF
len: 15; j_gene: TRBJ2-7; d_gene: .; abundance: .; v_gene: TRBV6-2/TRBV6-3; CDR3nt: TGTGCCAGCAGTTACTCGCAGGATGGCTCCTACGAGCAGTACTTC; CDR3aa: CASSYSQDGSYEQYF
len: 13; j_gene: TRBJ2-3; d_gene: .; abundance: .; v_gene: TRBV6-1; CDR3nt: TGTGCCAGCAGTACGGACAGTTGGGATACGCAGTATTTT; CDR3aa: CASSTDSWDTQYF
len: 16; j_gene: TRBJ2-1; d_gene: .; abundance: many; v_gene: TRBV4-2; CDR3nt: TGTGCCAGCAGCCATACGGCGGGATTAAACTACAATGAGCAGTTCTTC; CDR3aa: CASSHTAGLNYNEQFF
len: 15; j_gene: TRBJ2-1; d_gene: .; abundance: .; v_gene: TRBV5-1; CDR3nt: TGCGCCAGCAGCTTCGTGGCAGGGTTCGACAATGAGCAGTTCTTC; CDR3aa: CASSFVAGFDNEQFF
len: 14; j_gene: TRBJ2-3; d_gene: TRBD2; abundance: many; v_gene: TRBV5-1; CDR3nt: TGCGCCAGCAGCTTAGCGGGGGGCCTAGATACGCAGTATTTT; CDR3aa: CASSLAGGLDTQYF
len: 17; j_gene: TRBJ2-3; d_gene: TRBD2; abundance: few; v_gene: TRBV5-4; CDR3nt: TGTGCCAGCAGCTTGAGAAGACTAGCGGGGACTAGAGATACGCAGTATTTT; CDR3aa: CASSLRRLAGTRDTQYF
len: 12; j_gene: TRBJ2-1; d_gene: .; abundance: few; v_gene: TRBV19; CDR3nt: TGTGCCAGTAGTATAGTTGGACAGATAAAGTTCTTC; CDR3aa: CASSIVGQIKFF
len: 13; j_gene: TRBJ2-7; d_gene: .; abundance: many; v_gene: TRBV20-1; CDR3nt: TGCAGTGCTAGTCTCAGGGAACCCTACGAGCAGTACTTC; CDR3aa: CSASLREPYEQYF
len: 11; j_gene: TRBJ2-3; d_gene: .; abundance: many; v_gene: TRBV10-3; CDR3nt: TGTGCCATCAGAACTACAGATACGCAGTATTTT; CDR3aa: CAIRTTDTQYF
len: 13; j_gene: TRBJ2-7; d_gene: .; abundance: .; v_gene: TRBV15; CDR3nt: TGTGCCACCAGCAGAGAGATATCGCGCGAGCAGTACTTC; CDR3aa: CATSREISREQYF
len: 17; j_gene: TRBJ2-1; d_gene: .; abundance: few; v_gene: TRBV7-8; CDR3nt: TGTGCCAGCAGCTACCCTCGACGGGGCGGCTCCTACAATGAGCAGTTCTTC; CDR3aa: CASSYPRRGGSYNEQFF
len: 13; j_gene: TRBJ1-6; d_gene: TRBD1; abundance: once; v_gene: TRBV28; CDR3nt: TGTGCCAGCAACTCAGGGGGGAATTCACCCCTCCACTTT; CDR3aa: CASNSGGNSPLHF
len: 18; j_gene: TRBJ2-1; d_gene: TRBD1; abundance: .; v_gene: TRBV24-1; CDR3nt: TGTGCCACCAGTGACCCGTCTGCCGGACAGGGGGCTACGGATGAGCAGTTCTTC; CDR3aa: CATSDPSAGQGATDEQFF
len: 15; j_gene: TRBJ2-3; d_gene: TRBD2; abundance: few; v_gene: TRBV15; CDR3nt: TGTGCCACCAGCAGAGGTAGCGGGGGGCTGGATACGCAGTATTTT; CDR3aa: CATSRGSGGLDTQYF
len: 15; j_gene: TRBJ1-4; d_gene: .; abundance: .; v_gene: TRBV2; CDR3nt: TGTGCCAGCAGTGAAGGGCGTCGCACTAATGAAAAACTGTTTTTT; CDR3aa: CASSEGRRTNEKLFF
len: 15; j_gene: TRBJ2-1; d_gene: .; abundance: many; v_gene: TRBV29-1; CDR3nt: TGCAGCGTTGAAGCTCGGAGCGGCTCCTACAATGAGCAGTTCTTC; CDR3aa: CSVEARSGSYNEQFF
len: 13; j_gene: TRBJ2-7; d_gene: .; abundance: many; v_gene: TRBV11-2; CDR3nt: TGTGCCAGCAGCTTAGAATGGGGTTTCGAGCAGTACTTC; CDR3aa: CASSLEWGFEQYF
len: 12; j_gene: TRBJ1-2; d_gene: .; abundance: few; v_gene: TRBV9; CDR3nt: TGTGCCAGCAGCGCGGACAGATATGGCTACACCTTC; CDR3aa: CASSADRYGYTF
len: 12; j_gene: TRBJ2-5; d_gene: .; abundance: .; v_gene: TRBV20-1; CDR3nt: TGCAGTGCTCCGGGGACCATAGAGACCCAGTACTTC; CDR3aa: CSAPGTIETQYF
len: 15; j_gene: TRBJ2-3; d_gene: .; abundance: .; v_gene: TRBV13; CDR3nt: TGTGCCAGCAGCTTAGGCCTCTTGAGCACAGATACGCAGTATTTT; CDR3aa: CASSLGLLSTDTQYF
len: 14; j_gene: TRBJ2-2; d_gene: .; abundance: .; v_gene: TRBV7-8; CDR3nt: TGTGCCAGCAGCTTAGTGCACACAACCGGGGAGCTGTTTTTT; CDR3aa: CASSLVHTTGELFF
len: 16; j_gene: TRBJ1-1; d_gene: .; abundance: .; v_gene: TRBV29-1; CDR3nt: TGCAGCGTTGAAGATAAGCAGGCCCAGATGAACACTGAAGCTTTCTTT; CDR3aa: CSVEDKQAQMNTEAFF